Presented here are 21 T cell receptor beta chains from one specimen sequenced in a study of blood T cell repertoires in COVID-19. Libraries were prepared by immunoSEQ multiplex PCR; TCRdb keeps only in-frame clonotypes and omits some of them. The table lists around 85,000 clones, 90% of them singletons. Material: peripheral blood. The origin of the receptors is a woman older than 75 with active or convalescent COVID-19.

V is TRBV7-2 and J is TRBJ2-1; 9 bases line up with TRBD2. This CDR3 comprises 16 residues. CDR1 SGHTA and CDR2 FQGNSA come from the germline V gene. J was trimmed by 8 bases and V by 5 bases; bases with no gene match: 13. The CDR3 DNA is TGTGCCAGCAGCCCCCAAGGTAGCGGGAGTTCGTATGAGCAGTTCTTC. As protein: CASSPQGSGSSYEQFF.

The chain is built from TRBV5-1 and TRBJ2-1; 9 bases fit TRBD1. CDR1 is SGHRS, CDR2 YFSETQ, per germline. The CDR3 totals 16 residues. Losses at the gene ends were 4 bases for V and 6 bases for J; bases not matched to a gene: 11. The DNA for the CDR3 is TGCGCCAGCAGCCTAACCGGGACAGGGATGGGCAATGAGCAGTTCTTC. Translation gives CASSLTGTGMGNEQFF.

The chain is built from TRBV3-1 (or the pseudogene TRBV3-2) and TRBJ2-1; D is possibly TRBD1 (5 bases). Trimming shortened V by 4 bases and J by 10 bases, and 5 bases separated the two germline ends. CDR3 length equals 10 residues. The V gene's germline CDR1 is LGHDT and CDR2 YNNKEL (reference sequence). CDR3 sequence (DNA): TGTGCCAGCAGCCGGACAGAGCAGTTCTTC. Protein product: CASSRTEQFF.

The rearrangement uses TRBV7-3 and TRBJ2-3; TRBD2 aligns across 7 bases. This CDR3 has 13 amino acids. Germline CDR1 SGHTA, CDR2 FQGTGA. V shed 5 bases and J 8 bases; nucleotides not matched to a gene: 7. As DNA, the CDR3 is TGTGCCAGCAGCGTGACTAGCCGGGGTACGCAGTATTTT. Translation: CASSVTSRGTQYF.

This sequence joins TRBV28 and TRBJ1-2, with TRBD1 identical over 7 bases. This CDR3 has 16 residues. J was trimmed by 0 bases and V by 4 bases; bases with no gene match: 8. Germline CDR1 is MDHEN and CDR2 is SYDVKM. Here the CDR3 DNA reads TGTGCCAGCAGTTCCACAGGGGTCCTAGCTAACTATGGCTACACCTTC. Translated, it gives CASSSTGVLANYGYTF.

The genes are TRBV7-2 and TRBJ2-7; 9 bases agree with TRBD1. With 5 bases clipped from V and 1 base from J, the junction kept 12 bases outside the gene matches. CDR1 is SGHTA and CDR2 is FQGNSA in the germline V gene. This CDR3 contains 17 residues. In nucleotides, the CDR3 is TGTGCCAGCAGCACGGGCCGCGGGACAGGGTATTCCTACGAGCAGTACTTC. Translating gives CASSTGRGTGYSYEQYF.

The rearrangement joins TRBV28 to TRBJ2-2, with D possibly being TRBD1 (5 bases). This CDR3 contains 15 residues. Trimming took 0 bases from V and 0 from J, leaving 5 bases between them. Germline CDR1 MDHEN, CDR2 SYDVKM. The CDR3 nucleotides are TGTGCCAGCAGTTTATGGGGGCCGAACACCGGGGAGCTGTTTTTT. Translation: CASSLWGPNTGELFF.

V is TRBV5-1 and J is TRBJ2-7; 9 bases align to TRBD2. In germline, CDR1 is SGHRS, CDR2 YFSETQ. This CDR3 is built from 16 residues. J gave up 3 bases and V 0 bases, and 7 bases lay outside the gene matches. In DNA form, the CDR3 reads TGCGCCAGCAGCTTGGCCGGGGTAGCGGGAGACTACGAGCAGTACTTC. Its translation: CASSLAGVAGDYEQYF.

This sequence joins TRBV4-3 and TRBJ2-3; 7 nucleotides align to TRBD1. The germline gives CDR1 LGHNA, CDR2 YSLEER. The V gene end was trimmed by 5 bases and the J gene end by 7 bases; junction bases not matched to a gene: 9. The CDR3 has 14 residues. The CDR3 loop is CASSLGVGQNTQYF. Here the CDR3 DNA reads TGCGCCAGCAGCTTGGGGGTGGGACAGAATACGCAGTATTTT.

This clone appeared a single time. The CDR3 coding sequence is TGCGCCAGCAGCTTACTAGCGGAATCCTACAATGAGCAGTTCTTC. Encoded protein: CASSLLAESYNEQFF. The chain couples TRBV5-1 to TRBJ2-1, with 8 nucleotides matching TRBD2. Germline V lookup: CDR1 SGHRS, CDR2 YFSETQ. The trim removed 2 bases at V and 1 base at J, leaving 2 bases unmatched. CDR3 size: 15 residues.

The V call is TRBV29-1, the J call TRBJ2-3; the match to TRBD2 covers 9 bases. Germline CDR1 is SQVTM and CDR2 is ANQGSEA. The CDR3 spans 16 residues. V lost 4 bases and J lost 4; bases outside the gene matches: 12. The CDR3 nucleotides read TGCAGCGTTGGGGCTAGCGGGACCAGCCGGGCAGATACGCAGTATTTT. Translation: CSVGASGTSRADTQYF.

The chain carries TRBV5-1 and TRBJ2-7, with 9 bases fitting TRBD2. V shed 4 bases and J 6 bases; nucleotides not matched to a gene: 5. Germline CDR1 and CDR2: SGHRS and YFSETQ. The CDR3 consists of 13 residues. The CDR3 DNA reads as TGCGCCAGCAGCGGGACTAGCCTGGGCGAGCAGTACTTC. The encoded protein is CASSGTSLGEQYF. Based on the CDR3 plus reference TRBV5-1 and TRBJ2-7, the full variable domain is KAGVTQTPRYLIKTRGQQVTLSCSPISGHRSVSWYQQTPGQGLQFLFEYFSETQRNKGNFPGRFSGRQFSNSRSEMNVSTLELGDSALYLCASSGTSLGEQYFGPGTRLTVT.

This clone was picked up a small number of times. This chain joins TRBV27 and TRBJ2-1; TRBD2 aligns across 11 bases. V lost 5 bases and J lost 7; bases outside the gene matches: 7. Germline V lookup: CDR1 MNHEY, CDR2 SMNVEV (reference sequence). The CDR3 extends over 15 amino acids. CDR3 in DNA: TGTGCCAGCAGTGAAGTAGCGGGAGGGGTGAATGAGCAGTTCTTC. Translated, it gives CASSEVAGGVNEQFF.

The rearrangement links TRBV2 to TRBJ1-5; no reliable D call. Germline CDR1 SNHLY, CDR2 FYNNEI. This CDR3 spans 16 amino acids. V lost 7 bases and J lost 0, with 16 bases in between. CDR3 in DNA: TGTGCCAGCACCCTAGGAGGCAGCAATAGCAATCAGCCCCAGCATTTT. Its translation is CASTLGGSNSNQPQHF.

V usage is TRBV6-5 and J usage is TRBJ1-2, with TRBD1 as a possible D gene (5 bases). The V end lost 6 bases, the J end lost 7 bases, and 15 bases lay between the germline ends. The CDR3 contains 13 residues. The germline CDR1 and CDR2 sequences are MNHEY and SVGAGI. For the CDR3, the DNA is TGTGCCAGCAGCCTCGCGGGGGGAGCTGGCTACACCTTC. This encodes CASSLAGGAGYTF.

This chain connects TRBV9 to TRBJ1-6; D unclear. V lost 0 bases to trimming and J lost 6 bases, with 4 bases between them. Germline V gene data show CDR1 as SGDLS and CDR2 as YYNGEE. The CDR3 runs to 13 residues. CDR3: CASSVASNSPLHF. CDR3 coding DNA: TGTGCCAGCAGCGTAGCTAGTAATTCACCCCTCCACTTT.

V and J are TRBV4-1 and TRBJ2-1; 11 nucleotides agree with TRBD2. Germline V gene sequence: CDR1 MGHRA, CDR2 YSYEKL. There are 15 residues in the CDR3. Losses at the gene ends were 0 bases for V and 9 bases for J; bases not matched to a gene: 4. The CDR3 is CASSQDPLAGVEQFF. CDR3 nucleotides: TGCGCCAGCAGCCAAGACCCACTAGCGGGAGTTGAGCAGTTCTTC.

The CDR3 loop is CASSPRGGQAVSDTQYF. The CDR3 DNA sequence: TGTGCCAGCAGCCCCCGGGGGGGGCAGGCCGTATCAGATACGCAGTATTTT. This chain uses TRBV5-4 with TRBJ2-3; the match to TRBD2 covers 8 bases. The V gene's germline CDR1 is SGHNT and CDR2 YYREEE (reference sequence). V shed 4 bases, J shed 4 bases, and the junction held 14 bases outside the gene matches. The length of the CDR3 is 17 residues.

The rearrangement links TRBV19 to TRBJ1-2, with D perhaps matching TRBD1 (6 bases). V was pared by 3 bases and J by 6 bases, with 14 bases between. CDR3 size: 14 residues. From germline, CDR1 is LNHDA and CDR2 SQIVND (reference sequence). The CDR3 region is CASSMWQGIDGYTF. Here the CDR3 DNA reads TGTGCCAGTAGTATGTGGCAGGGGATTGATGGCTACACCTTC.

This clone has a single count. The chain uses TRBV27 and TRBJ1-2; D may be TRBD1 (6 bases). The CDR3 totals 15 residues. The germline V gene encodes CDR1 MNHEY and CDR2 SMNVEV (reference sequence). Trimming took 4 bases from V and 3 from J, leaving 15 bases between them. For the CDR3, the DNA is TGTGCCAGCAGTTGGGGGAGGGGGAGCGACTATGGCTACACCTTC. Translation gives CASSWGRGSDYGYTF.

A single count supports this clone. V usage is TRBV18 and J usage is TRBJ2-2, with TRBD1 as a possible D gene (6 bases). This CDR3 comprises 16 residues. Looked up from germline, CDR1 is KGHSH and CDR2 is LQKENI. The V gene lost 1 base and the J gene lost 1 base, with 10 bases spanning the gap. CDR3 DNA: TGTGCCAGCTCACCACTGGGCAGGGGGAACACCGGGGAGCTGTTTTTT. Amino acid sequence: CASSPLGRGNTGELFF.